The 28 T cell receptor beta chains listed next were all sequenced from one sample in a study of T cell responses to AZD1222 COVID-19 vaccine. The method was immunoSEQ multiplex PCR; TCRdb's version includes in-frame clones alone and lacks a portion of them. Of 140,000 to 150,000 clones listed, 85% to 95% are singletons. Material: peripheral blood, obtained after recovery from COVID-19. These TCRs come from an adult who had recovered from COVID-19.

The genes are TRBV10-3 and TRBJ2-1; 9 bases are a match to TRBD2. The CDR3 length is 15 residues. Germline-derived CDR1 and CDR2 are ENHRY and SYGVKD. Trimming removed 11 bases from V and 3 bases from J; junction bases left unmatched: 11. The CDR3: CAASEREDIYNEQFF. CDR3 sequence (DNA): TGTGCCGCCTCAGAGCGGGAGGATATCTACAATGAGCAGTTCTTC.

The chain links TRBV7-6 to TRBJ2-6; TRBD1 agrees at 9 bases. The CDR3 totals 18 residues. The V and J ends lost 5 bases and 0 bases, in that order; junction bases with no gene match: 8. The germline gives CDR1 SGHVS, CDR2 FNYEAQ. The CDR3 nucleotides read TGTGCCAGCAGCGCTCGGACAGGGGTCTTCTCTGGGGCCAACGTCCTGACTTTC. Its protein product is CASSARTGVFSGANVLTF. Together with reference TRBV7-6 and TRBJ2-6, the CDR3 gives the full variable domain: GAGVSQSPRYKVTKRGQDVALRCDPISGHVSLYWYRQALGQGPEFLTYFNYEAQQDKSGLPNDRFSAERPEGSISTLTIQRTEQRDSAMYRCASSARTGVFSGANVLTFGAGSRLTVL.

The chain employs TRBV29-1 and TRBJ2-1, with TRBD2 matching 10 bases. The CDR3 totals 15 residues. Per germline, CDR1 SQVTM and CDR2 ANQGSEA. V lost 0 bases to trimming and J lost 3 bases; unmatched junction nucleotides: 2. This CDR3 is CSVEDRTSGYNEQFF. CDR3 in DNA: TGCAGCGTTGAAGATCGGACTAGCGGCTACAATGAGCAGTTCTTC.

The chain has TRBV11-3 and TRBJ2-1; 9 bases align to TRBD2. The V gene end was trimmed by 5 bases and the J gene end by 3 bases; junction bases not matched to a gene: 8. Germline CDR1 and CDR2: SGHNT and YENEEA. The CDR3 has 16 amino acids. CDR3 in amino acids: CASSLPLAGFYNEQFF. CDR3 sequence (DNA): TGTGCCAGCAGCCTCCCCCTAGCGGGATTCTACAATGAGCAGTTCTTC.

This clone showed up just a few times. The chain couples TRBV6-5 to TRBJ2-7, with a tentative D call TRBD2 (5 bases). The V end was cut by 0 bases, the J end by 2 bases, with 14 bases between. There are 16 residues in the CDR3. The germline V gene encodes CDR1 MNHEY and CDR2 SVGAGI. In nucleotides, the CDR3 is TGTGCCAGCAGTTACTCGAGGGAGATCGGGACCTACGAGCAGTACTTC. Its protein product is CASSYSREIGTYEQYF.

The chain couples TRBV6-6 to TRBJ2-2; TRBD2 agrees at 16 bases. From germline, CDR1 is MNHNY and CDR2 SVGAGI (reference sequence). J lost 6 bases, V lost 6 bases, and 1 base had no gene match. CDR3 length: 15 amino acids. CDR3: CASRGTSGRAGELFF. In DNA, the CDR3 is TGTGCCAGCAGAGGGACTAGCGGGAGGGCCGGGGAGCTGTTTTTT.

This chain links TRBV19 with TRBJ2-4; 7 bases are a match to TRBD2. This CDR3 has 17 residues. CDR1 and CDR2 (germline): LNHDA, SQIVND (reference sequence). Trimming at V came to 6 bases and at J to 0 bases, leaving 11 bases not matched to a gene. CDR3: CASSPISGGKAKNIQYF. The CDR3 region has the DNA TGTGCCAGTAGCCCTATATCGGGGGGTAAAGCCAAAAACATTCAGTACTTC.

This clone showed up just once. The rearrangement joins TRBV9 to TRBJ2-3; 8 bases are a match to TRBD2. V shed 4 bases, J shed 4 bases, and the junction held 11 bases outside the gene matches. The CDR3 totals 16 residues. Germline V gives CDR1 SGDLS, CDR2 YYNGEE. The CDR3 nucleotides read TGTGCCAGCAGCATTCAACCGGGACTAGTCCCAGATACGCAGTATTTT. This encodes CASSIQPGLVPDTQYF.

J is TRBJ2-7 and V is TRBV5-1; a weak D match, TRBD1 (5 bases). This CDR3 has 13 amino acids. V lost 2 bases and J lost 3, with 9 bases in between. In germline, CDR1 is SGHRS, CDR2 YFSETQ. DNA of the CDR3: TGCGCCAGCAGCTTTGACAGACACTACGAGCAGTACTTC. Protein sequence: CASSFDRHYEQYF.

The chain links TRBV3-1 (or the pseudogene TRBV3-2) to TRBJ2-1; the D gene is possibly TRBD2 (6 bases). CDR3 size: 16 residues. Trimming removed 0 bases from V and 5 bases from J, with 14 bases in between. Germline values: CDR1 LGHDT, CDR2 YNNKEL (reference sequence). The CDR3 reads CASSQDHGSRNNEQFF. CDR3 nucleotide sequence: TGTGCCAGCAGCCAAGACCACGGGAGCCGGAACAATGAGCAGTTCTTC.

The chain has TRBV11-2 and TRBJ2-2; 7 bases are shared with TRBD1. Unmatched junction bases numbered 7, after V lost 2 bases and J lost 7 bases. Germline V gene sequence: CDR1 SGHAT, CDR2 FQNNGV. The CDR3 has 15 amino acids. This CDR3 is CASSLYRQGGGELFF. The DNA of the CDR3 is TGTGCCAGCAGCTTATATCGACAGGGTGGCGGGGAGCTGTTTTTT.

The chain links TRBV4-1 to TRBJ1-5, with D perhaps matching TRBD1 (5 bases). The V and J ends lost 0 bases and 1 base respectively, with 19 bases between them. The germline V gene encodes CDR1 MGHRA and CDR2 YSYEKL. The CDR3 is 19 amino acids. As DNA, the CDR3 is TGCGCCAGCAGCCAAGATTTTCTCCGGACAAGGGTAAGCAATCAGCCCCAGCATTTT. It is translated as CASSQDFLRTRVSNQPQHF.

The V call is TRBV3-1 (or the pseudogene TRBV3-2), the J call TRBJ2-1; 11 bases line up with TRBD2. V trimming: 1 base; J trimming: 8 bases; junction bases outside the gene matches: 7. Germline CDR1 is LGHDT and CDR2 is YNNKEL (reference sequence). The CDR3 loop spans 16 amino acids. CDR3 protein: CASSQGPGLAADEQFF. DNA of the CDR3: TGTGCCAGCAGCCAAGGTCCGGGACTAGCGGCAGATGAGCAGTTCTTC.

The chain joins TRBV5-6 to TRBJ1-5; D not resolved. This CDR3 has 14 amino acids. The germline V gene encodes CDR1 SGHDT and CDR2 YYEEEE. With 1 base removed from V and 3 bases from J, the gap between germline ends came to 8 bases. CDR3 in amino acids: CASSLQPSNQPQHF. CDR3 nucleotides: TGTGCCAGCAGCTTGCAACCCTCCAATCAGCCCCAGCATTTT.

CDR3 coding DNA: TGCAGCGTTCCGTCAGCGTTGGGGGAGCTGTTTTTT. Protein product: CSVPSALGELFF. The V gene is TRBV29-1, the J gene TRBJ2-2; no reliable D call. V lost 5 bases to trimming and J lost 8 bases, with 12 bases between them. The CDR3 extends over 12 amino acids. CDR1 SQVTM and CDR2 ANQGSEA come from the germline V gene.

This chain links TRBV6-5 with TRBJ1-1, with D tentatively TRBD1 (6 bases). V gave up 6 bases and J gave up 2 bases, with 13 bases separating them. The germline gives CDR1 MNHEY, CDR2 SVGAGI. The CDR3 loop spans 14 amino acids. CDR3 coding DNA: TGTGCCAGCAGAGACAGGACAGTTAACACTGAAGCTTTCTTT. Its protein product is CASRDRTVNTEAFF.

The rearrangement uses TRBV5-4 and TRBJ2-7, with D perhaps TRBD2 (5 bases). From germline, CDR1 is SGHNT and CDR2 YYREEE (reference sequence). The germline V and J ends were trimmed by 0 bases and 2 bases, with 12 bases remaining between them. There are 15 residues in the CDR3. For the CDR3, the DNA is TGTGCCAGCAGCTTGGGGAGCGGCCACACCTACGAGCAGTACTTC. Translating gives CASSLGSGHTYEQYF.

The V call is TRBV28, the J call TRBJ2-7, with 7 bases that match TRBD1. V lost 5 bases to trimming and J lost 2 bases; unmatched junction nucleotides: 6. The CDR3 extends over 14 amino acids. Germline CDR1 reads MDHEN; CDR2 reads SYDVKM. The CDR3: CASSQQGFPYEQYF. The CDR3 nucleotides are TGTGCCAGCAGTCAACAGGGGTTCCCCTACGAGCAGTACTTC.

The chain employs TRBV29-1 and TRBJ2-2; D is ambiguous. Trimming stripped 2 bases from V and 6 bases from J, with 10 bases between. Germline-derived CDR1 and CDR2 are SQVTM and ANQGSEA. The CDR3 totals 13 residues. CDR3 nucleotide sequence: TGCAGCGTTGAACTATTGGTTTCCGGGGAGCTGTTTTTT. Encoded protein: CSVELLVSGELFF.

The V gene is TRBV19, the J gene TRBJ2-7; perhaps D is TRBD1 or TRBD2 (5 bases each). Germline V gene data show CDR1 as LNHDA and CDR2 as SQIVND (reference sequence). The ends were cut back, 1 base at V and 5 bases at J, with 9 bases in the middle. The CDR3 consists of 13 residues. The CDR3 coding sequence is TGTGCCAGTAGTATAGCAGGGCGGGACGAGCAGTACTTC. It codes for CASSIAGRDEQYF.

This clone was counted a single time. The chain couples TRBV5-5 to TRBJ2-7, with D perhaps matching TRBD2 (5 bases). The CDR3 is made up of 16 amino acids. With 0 bases removed from V and 3 bases from J, the gap between germline ends came to 16 bases. Germline CDR1 is SGHKS and CDR2 is YYEKEE (reference sequence). The CDR3 sequence is CASSLVPATAGYEQYF. The CDR3 coding sequence is TGTGCCAGCAGCTTGGTCCCCGCAACCGCGGGCTACGAGCAGTACTTC. Looking up the rest from reference TRBV5-5 and TRBJ2-7 gives the full variable domain: DAGVTQSPTHLIKTRGQQVTLRCSPISGHKSVSWYQQVLGQGPQFIFQYYEKEERGRGNFPDRFSARQFPNYSSELNVNALLLGDSALYLCASSLVPATAGYEQYFGPGTRLTVT.

The chain links TRBV14 to TRBJ1-1; D gene uncertain. Per the germline V gene, CDR1 is SGHDN and CDR2 is FVKESK. V was clipped by 4 bases and J by 4 bases, with 10 bases between them. The CDR3 spans 13 residues. The CDR3 DNA reads as TGTGCCAGCAGCCGGGTATGGGGCACTGAAGCTTTCTTT. Translating gives CASSRVWGTEAFF.

The chain has TRBV11-2 and TRBJ2-3, with 7 bases matching TRBD2. Germline V gene sequence: CDR1 SGHAT, CDR2 FQNNGV. The V gene end was trimmed by 8 bases and the J gene end by 2 bases; junction bases not matched to a gene: 7. The CDR3 has 14 amino acids. The CDR3 loop reads CASGFSGYTDTQYF. The CDR3 DNA sequence: TGTGCCAGCGGTTTTAGCGGGTACACAGATACGCAGTATTTT.

This chain joins TRBV19 and TRBJ2-3; 11 nucleotides line up with TRBD2. Germline CDR1 is LNHDA and CDR2 is SQIVND (reference sequence). This CDR3 contains 16 residues. Losses at the gene ends were 4 bases for V and 4 bases for J; bases not matched to a gene: 7. CDR3 sequence: CASSTRDSGRADTQYF. DNA of the CDR3: TGTGCCAGTAGTACCCGCGATAGCGGGAGGGCAGATACGCAGTATTTT. Supplemented by reference TRBV19 and TRBJ2-3, the full variable domain reads DGGITQSPKYLFRKEGQNVTLSCEQNLNHDAMYWYRQDPGQGLRLIYYSQIVNDFQKGDIAEGYSVSREKKESFPLTVTSAQKNPTAFYLCASSTRDSGRADTQYFGPGTRLTVL.

The V and J genes are TRBV10-2 and TRBJ1-6; 12 bases are a match to TRBD1. The V and J ends lost 7 bases and 8 bases, in that order; junction bases with no gene match: 18. The CDR3 totals 19 residues. Germline CDR1 and CDR2: WSHSY and SAAADI. In DNA, the CDR3 is TGCGCCAGCACTCCCGGGACAGGGGGCGTTCGGCGGCAGCATTCACCCCTCCACTTT. This codes for CASTPGTGGVRRQHSPLHF.

V gene TRBV28 combines with J gene TRBJ2-1, with TRBD2 matching 10 bases. The CDR3 loop spans 16 amino acids. Looked up from germline, CDR1 is MDHEN and CDR2 is SYDVKM. Losses at the gene ends were 5 bases for V and 4 bases for J; bases not matched to a gene: 8. The CDR3 loop reads CASSTGLAVRYNEQFF. DNA for the CDR3: TGTGCCAGCAGTACCGGACTAGCGGTTAGGTACAATGAGCAGTTCTTC.

The chain uses TRBV5-1 and TRBJ2-1; 7 nucleotides line up with TRBD1. V shed 4 bases, J shed 9 bases, and the junction held 13 bases outside the gene matches. CDR3 length: 15 residues. The germline V gene encodes CDR1 SGHRS and CDR2 YFSETQ. The CDR3 is CASSLHTDRLGEQFF. The DNA of the CDR3 is TGCGCCAGCAGCCTACACACGGACAGGCTAGGTGAGCAGTTCTTC.

The rearrangement uses TRBV27 and TRBJ1-2, with 11 bases fitting TRBD1. The CDR3 contains 16 residues. Germline CDR1 is MNHEY and CDR2 is SMNVEV (reference sequence). V was clipped by 5 bases and J by 8 bases; unmatched bases: 13. DNA for the CDR3: TGTGCCAGCAGTCCGACCTGGGACAGGGGGTCTAGGGGCTACACCTTC. Its protein is CASSPTWDRGSRGYTF.